These 14 T cell receptor beta chains came from one sample sequenced in a study of OX40 agonist ivuxolimab in advanced cancers. Assay: immunoSEQ multiplex PCR; the TCRdb copy retains only in-frame clones and omits some. The profile shows about 73,000 clones, about 85% of them singletons. The sequencing here drew on CD4+ or CD8+ T cells sorted from blood, taken in a trial of the OX40 agonist ivuxolimab. These receptors were obtained from an adult with an advanced solid tumor such as melanoma, head and neck, liver or kidney cancer.

The chain combines TRBV19 with TRBJ1-2; D gene uncertain. The V end was cut by 7 bases, the J end by 4 bases, with 13 bases between. Germline assignment: CDR1 LNHDA and CDR2 SQIVND (reference sequence). This CDR3 is built from 13 residues. The chain's CDR3 is CASTNDLIYGYTF. For the CDR3, the DNA is TGTGCCAGTACAAACGATCTTATCTATGGCTACACCTTC.

V usage is TRBV11-2 and J usage is TRBJ2-5; 10 bases line up with TRBD1. From germline, CDR1 is SGHAT and CDR2 FQNNGV. V trimming: 3 bases; J trimming: 5 bases; junction bases outside the gene matches: 3. CDR3 size: 14 residues. Here the CDR3 DNA reads TGTGCCAGCAGCTTGGGACAGGGGTTGGAGACCCAGTACTTC. Translating it yields CASSLGQGLETQYF.

The rearrangement uses TRBV15 and TRBJ1-1; D possibly corresponds to TRBD1 (6 bases). V shed 6 bases and J shed 4 bases, with 9 bases lying between them. This CDR3 spans 12 amino acids. Germline V gene sequence: CDR1 LNHNV, CDR2 YYDKDF (reference sequence). CDR3 bases: TGTGCCACCAGGGCACAGGGCACTGAAGCTTTCTTT. Amino acid sequence: CATRAQGTEAFF.

The rearrangement uses TRBV7-3 and TRBJ2-1; tentatively, D is TRBD2 (7 bases). The V gene's germline CDR1 is SGHTA and CDR2 FQGTGA. There are 14 residues in the CDR3. Trimming shortened V by 3 bases and J by 9 bases, and 15 bases separated the two germline ends. The CDR3 nucleotides read TGTGCCAGCAGCTTCTCGGGGGGCCAGGGTGAGCAGTTCTTC. Its translation: CASSFSGGQGEQFF. Drawing the rest from reference TRBV7-3 and TRBJ2-1, the complete variable domain is GAGVSQTPSNKVTEKGKYVELRCDPISGHTALYWYRQSLGQGPEFLIYFQGTGAADDSGLPNDRFFAVRPEGSVSTLKIQRTERGDSAVYLCASSFSGGQGEQFFGPGTRLTVL.

V and J are TRBV27 and TRBJ2-1; 7 nucleotides agree with TRBD1. This CDR3 region has 14 residues. V lost 6 bases and J lost 9; bases outside the gene matches: 11. Germline V gives CDR1 MNHEY, CDR2 SMNVEV (reference sequence). CDR3 loop: CASRGQTGIGEQFF. CDR3 coding DNA: TGTGCCAGCAGGGGCCAGACAGGGATCGGTGAGCAGTTCTTC.

The chain has TRBV6-4 and TRBJ2-1; TRBD2 aligns across 10 bases. Germline CDR1 reads MRHNA; CDR2 reads SNTAGT. J lost 8 bases, V lost 4 bases, and 8 bases had no gene match. The CDR3 extends over 15 amino acids. In nucleotides, the CDR3 is TGTGCCAGCAGTGCGCTAGCGGGGGCATTATATGAGCAGTTCTTC. It encodes CASSALAGALYEQFF.

V is TRBV2 and J is TRBJ1-4; D unresolved. There are 14 residues in the CDR3. Looked up from germline, CDR1 is SNHLY and CDR2 is FYNNEI. The V and J ends lost 1 base and 3 bases respectively, with 6 bases between them. Here the CDR3 DNA reads TGTGCCAGCAGTGAAGGCGCAGCTAATGAAAAACTGTTTTTT. Translated: CASSEGAANEKLFF.

The chain employs TRBV5-4 and TRBJ2-2; D is perhaps TRBD1 (6 bases). V was clipped by 7 bases and J by 1 base, with 8 bases between them. The CDR3 is made up of 13 amino acids. The germline gives CDR1 SGHNT, CDR2 YYREEE (reference sequence). The CDR3 is CASARGNTGELFF. CDR3 coding DNA: TGTGCCAGCGCCAGGGGGAACACCGGGGAGCTGTTTTTT. The variable domain in full, with the rest retrieved from reference TRBV5-4 and TRBJ2-2, is ETGVTQSPTHLIKTRGQQVTLRCSSQSGHNTVSWYQQALGQGPQFIFQYYREEENGRGNFPPRFSGLQFPNYSSELNVNALELDDSALYLCASARGNTGELFFGEGSRLTVL.

The chain joins TRBV7-6 to TRBJ1-6; tentatively, D is TRBD1 (5 bases). The CDR3 spans 15 residues. The germline V gene encodes CDR1 SGHVS and CDR2 FNYEAQ. With 1 base removed from V and 5 bases from J, the gap between germline ends came to 9 bases. The CDR3 is CASSLEGRNNSPLHF. CDR3 in DNA: TGTGCCAGCAGCTTAGAGGGACGGAATAATTCACCCCTCCACTTT.

The chain couples TRBV18 to TRBJ1-3, with TRBD1 matching 10 bases. CDR3 length: 16 residues. Germline lookup yields CDR1 KGHSH and CDR2 LQKENI. V was clipped by 2 bases and J by 3 bases; unmatched bases: 4. CDR3 sequence (DNA): TGTGCCAGCTCACCATCGGGGACAGGGGATGGAAACACCATATATTTT. Translated: CASSPSGTGDGNTIYF.

V usage is TRBV2 and J usage is TRBJ2-5; TRBD2 matches 8 bases. This CDR3 has 14 amino acids. The germline V gene encodes CDR1 SNHLY and CDR2 FYNNEI. J gave up 4 bases and V 6 bases, and 7 bases lay outside the gene matches. In DNA form, the CDR3 reads TGTGCCAGCAGGAATTCGGGGGGGGGAGAGACCCAGTACTTC. It encodes CASRNSGGGETQYF.

This rearrangement joins TRBV7-7 to TRBJ2-5; unclear D gene. V dropped 1 base and J dropped 1 base, with 4 bases sitting between them. Germline V gene lookup returns CDR1 SSHAT and CDR2 FNYEAQ (reference sequence). The CDR3 totals 13 residues. The CDR3, as DNA: TGTGCCAGCAGCTTAGGTGGCCAAGAGACCCAGTACTTC. This codes for CASSLGGQETQYF.

This clone was counted a single time. The V and J genes are TRBV11-2 and TRBJ2-7; maybe TRBD1 (6 bases). The CDR3 runs 14 residues. V lost 3 bases and J lost 1, with 10 bases in between. The germline CDR1 and CDR2 sequences are SGHAT and FQNNGV. CDR3 amino acids: CASSFGDTSYEQYF. DNA of the CDR3: TGTGCCAGCAGCTTCGGGGACACTTCCTACGAGCAGTACTTC.

The chain has TRBV19 and TRBJ2-7, with 9 bases fitting TRBD2. The CDR3 sequence is 14 residues long. The V gene end was trimmed by 3 bases and the J gene end by 2 bases; junction bases not matched to a gene: 2. In germline, CDR1 is LNHDA, CDR2 SQIVND (reference sequence). CDR3 coding DNA: TGTGCCAGTAGTATGGCTAGCGGGACCTACGAGCAGTACTTC. This translates into CASSMASGTYEQYF.